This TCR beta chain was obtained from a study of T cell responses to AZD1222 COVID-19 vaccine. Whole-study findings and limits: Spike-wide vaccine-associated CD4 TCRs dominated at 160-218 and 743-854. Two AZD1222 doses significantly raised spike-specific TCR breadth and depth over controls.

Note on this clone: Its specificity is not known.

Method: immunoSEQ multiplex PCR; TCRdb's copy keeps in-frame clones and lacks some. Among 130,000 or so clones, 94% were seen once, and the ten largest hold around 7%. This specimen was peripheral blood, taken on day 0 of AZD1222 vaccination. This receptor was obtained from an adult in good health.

The CDR3 protein is CASSAAGGRYEQYF. DNA for the CDR3: TGTGCCAGCAGTGCCGCGGGAGGTCGCTACGAGCAGTACTTC. This rearrangement joins TRBV28 to TRBJ2-7; TRBD2 aligns across 8 bases. CDR3 size: 14 residues. The trim removed 5 bases at V and 3 bases at J, leaving 6 bases unmatched. Per germline, CDR1 MDHEN and CDR2 SYDVKM. The variable domain in full, completed from reference TRBV28 and TRBJ2-7, reads DVKVTQSSRYLVKRTGEKVFLECVQDMDHENMFWYRQDPGLGLRLIYFSYDVKMKEKGDIPEGYSVSREKKERFSLILESASTNQTSMYLCASSAAGGRYEQYFGPGTRLTVT.